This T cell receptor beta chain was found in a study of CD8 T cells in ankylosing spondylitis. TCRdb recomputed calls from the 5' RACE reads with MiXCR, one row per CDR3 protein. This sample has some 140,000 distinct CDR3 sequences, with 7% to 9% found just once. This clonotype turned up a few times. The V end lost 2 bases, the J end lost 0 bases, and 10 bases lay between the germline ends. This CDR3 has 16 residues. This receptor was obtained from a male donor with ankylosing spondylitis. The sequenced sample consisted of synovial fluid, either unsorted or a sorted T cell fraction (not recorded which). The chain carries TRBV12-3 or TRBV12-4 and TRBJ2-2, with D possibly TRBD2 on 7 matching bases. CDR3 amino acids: CASSLRGGTNTGELFF. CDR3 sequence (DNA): TGTGCCAGCAGTTTAAGGGGGGGCACGAACACCGGGGAGCTGTTTTTT.